The 30 T cell receptor beta chains presented below share a single source sample, sequenced in a study of monozygotic twins with inflammatory bowel disease. TCRdb re-called the 5' RACE reads and catalogs CDR3 proteins one per entry, DNA excluded. The sample table sets out about 210,000 distinct CDR3 sequences. Sequencing was performed on blood. The receptors were gathered from a human donor with ulcerative colitis or Crohn's disease, or a healthy co-twin of an affected twin (not recorded which).

The V gene is TRBV7-9, the J gene TRBJ1-1; TCRdb reports TRBD1, a call that lacks DNA to check it against. Germline assignment: CDR1 SEHNR and CDR2 FQNEAQ (reference sequence). The CDR3 extends over 14 amino acids. The CDR3 sequence is CASSTQGVGTEAFF.

The gene calls are TRBV7-9 and TRBJ2-3; the TRBD2 assignment by TCRdb is unverifiable without DNA. From germline, CDR1 is SEHNR and CDR2 FQNEAQ (reference sequence). The CDR3 totals 16 residues. The CDR3 sequence is CASSLEAGLQTDTQYF.

This chain joins TRBV7-9 and TRBJ1-6. The length of the CDR3 is 12 residues. The germline gives CDR1 SEHNR, CDR2 FQNEAQ (reference sequence). The CDR3 loop is CASSFIDSPLHF.

The chain has TRBV29-1 and TRBJ2-2. CDR3 length equals 13 residues. CDR1 is SQVTM, CDR2 ANQGSEA, per germline. CDR3 in amino acids: CSVRHRNTGELFF.

This chain uses TRBV28 with TRBJ1-1; TCRdb designates TRBD1, a call that cannot be tested without DNA. CDR1 MDHEN and CDR2 SYDVKM come from the germline V gene. The CDR3 runs 14 residues. The CDR3 loop reads CASIPGTGNTEAFF.

The chain links TRBV7-9 to TRBJ2-7; there is no DNA to check the TCRdb D call of TRBD1. Germline V gene lookup returns CDR1 SEHNR and CDR2 FQNEAQ (reference sequence). The length of the CDR3 is 13 residues. CDR3 protein: CASSSTGPYEQYF.

The chain recombines TRBV24-1 with TRBJ2-7; TCRdb gives TRBD1 as the D gene, but with no DNA this cannot be confirmed. The CDR3 is 16 residues long. Germline loops: CDR1 KGHDR, CDR2 SFDVKD. The CDR3 loop reads CATSDRDRENPWEQYF.

This chain links TRBV27 with TRBJ1-2; the D call from TCRdb, TRBD1, cannot be confirmed without DNA. The CDR3 is 13 residues long. Per germline, CDR1 MNHEY and CDR2 SMNVEV (reference sequence). The CDR3 spells CASSRQGAGSYTF.

The genes are TRBV5-1 and TRBJ1-2. The CDR3 runs 14 residues. The germline V gene has CDR1 SGHRS and CDR2 YFSETQ. CDR3: CASSYEGPIAGYTF.

This rearrangement joins TRBV5-1 to TRBJ1-2. Per germline, CDR1 SGHRS and CDR2 YFSETQ. The CDR3 runs to 13 residues. The CDR3 loop is CASSLNWQWYYTF.

J is TRBJ1-2 and V is TRBV20-1; checking the TCRdb D call of TRBD1 is not possible without DNA. Germline V gene lookup returns CDR1 DFQATT and CDR2 SNEGSKA (reference sequence). The CDR3 loop spans 13 amino acids. The CDR3 spells CSALTRDSYGYTF.

The genes are TRBV5-1 and TRBJ2-7; TCRdb picks TRBD1, but there is no DNA to check that call. CDR1 is SGHRS, CDR2 YFSETQ, per germline. The CDR3 is 15 residues long. The CDR3 sequence is CASSLPGDRGGEQYF.

The chain joins TRBV7-2 to TRBJ2-7; there is no DNA to check the TCRdb D call of TRBD1. The CDR3 runs to 14 residues. In germline, CDR1 is SGHTA, CDR2 FQGNSA. The CDR3 sequence: CASSFSGTGIEQYF.

The rearrangement links TRBV29-1 to TRBJ1-5; with no DNA, the TCRdb D assignment of TRBD1 cannot be verified. The CDR3 loop spans 13 amino acids. Per germline, CDR1 SQVTM and CDR2 ANQGSEA. CDR3 in amino acids: CSVRGGPNQPQHF.

The chain links TRBV5-1 to TRBJ2-3. The CDR3 totals 15 residues. From germline, CDR1 is SGHRS and CDR2 YFSETQ. The CDR3: CASSPQVGSTDTQYF.

V is TRBV2 and J is TRBJ1-1. The V gene's germline CDR1 is SNHLY and CDR2 FYNNEI. CDR3 length: 12 residues. The CDR3 sequence is CASSTGPYEAFF.

CDR3 sequence: CASESSYNEQFF. The chain joins TRBV28 to TRBJ2-1. The CDR3 spans 12 residues. Germline values: CDR1 MDHEN, CDR2 SYDVKM.

The chain combines TRBV6-5 with TRBJ2-3; checking the TCRdb D call of TRBD2 is not possible without DNA. Germline CDR1 reads MNHEY; CDR2 reads SVGAGI. The CDR3 totals 18 residues. CDR3 residues: CASSYISGGIPYTDTQYF.

The V gene is TRBV6-5, the J gene TRBJ1-6. The CDR3 consists of 14 residues. The germline CDR1 and CDR2 sequences are MNHEY and SVGAGI. CDR3 amino acids: CASSYSWGNSPLHF.

This rearrangement joins TRBV5-6 to TRBJ1-2; the TCRdb call, TRBD1, lacks DNA for checking. This CDR3 comprises 14 residues. Germline V gene sequence: CDR1 SGHDT, CDR2 YYEEEE. CDR3 protein: CASSFQGQNYGYTF.

The V call is TRBV20-1, the J call TRBJ2-7. Germline CDR1 and CDR2: DFQATT and SNEGSKA (reference sequence). The CDR3 spans 11 residues. Here the CDR3 reads CSASRLGEQYF.

The V call is TRBV29-1, the J call TRBJ2-7; the D call of TRBD2 rests on TCRdb alone, since no DNA is present to check it. There are 17 residues in the CDR3. Germline assignment: CDR1 SQVTM and CDR2 ANQGSEA. The CDR3 is CSVEFDQKGTFAYEQYF.

This chain links TRBV7-8 with TRBJ1-1; TCRdb reports TRBD1, a call that lacks DNA to check it against. The germline V gene encodes CDR1 SGHVS and CDR2 FQNEAQ. CDR3 size: 14 residues. CDR3 region: CASSYGGRMAEAFF.

The chain couples TRBV12-5 to TRBJ2-7; the D call from TCRdb, TRBD2, cannot be confirmed without DNA. This CDR3 is built from 14 residues. CDR1 and CDR2 (germline): LGHNT, FRNRAP. CDR3 sequence reads: CASGPGTNTYEQYF. Variable domain in full (rest from reference TRBV12-5 and TRBJ2-7): DARVTQTPRHKVTEMGQEVTMRCQPILGHNTVFWYRQTMMQGLELLAYFRNRAPLDDSGMPKDRFSAEMPDATLATLKIQPSEPRDSAVYFCASGPGTNTYEQYFGPGTRLTVT.

The chain joins TRBV14 to TRBJ1-1. Germline V gene sequence: CDR1 SGHDN, CDR2 FVKESK. This CDR3 is built from 16 residues. The CDR3 is CASSQTMGRLNTEAFF.

J is TRBJ1-1 and V is TRBV6-5. The CDR3 has 16 amino acids. Germline CDR1 MNHEY, CDR2 SVGAGI. The CDR3 loop reads CASSYVQSHMNTEAFF.

The chain carries TRBV7-9 and TRBJ1-1; the D call from TCRdb, TRBD1, cannot be confirmed without DNA. The CDR3 covers 15 residues. Per the germline V gene, CDR1 is SEHNR and CDR2 is FQNEAQ (reference sequence). The CDR3 sequence is CASSLGSWADTEAFF.

V is TRBV12-3 or TRBV12-4 and J is TRBJ1-5; TCRdb returns TRBD1, unconfirmable since there is no DNA. The CDR3 sequence is 14 residues long. The CDR3 is CASSLEQGRQPQHF.

The chain uses TRBV20-1 and TRBJ2-1; TCRdb lists TRBD1, though no DNA is available to test this call. This CDR3 is built from 12 residues. Germline V gene sequence: CDR1 DFQATT, CDR2 SNEGSKA (reference sequence). CDR3 residues: CSVRAGGNEQFF.

The rearrangement joins TRBV3-1 to TRBJ2-1; there is no DNA to check the TCRdb D call of TRBD2. CDR1 and CDR2 from the germline V gene are LGHDT and YNNKEL (reference sequence). CDR3 length: 14 amino acids. The CDR3 is CASSPPSRPSEQFF.